Each of the 16 T cell receptor beta chains below was sequenced from the same sample in a study of cytomegalovirus exposure and HLA in healthy donors. The PCR ran on 60 Vbeta and 13 Jbeta primers. Generated by immunoSEQ multiplex PCR, the TCRdb table keeps only in-frame clones and is missing some. The data show roughly 80,000 clones, roughly 80% seen once. Sequencing was done on a sample of PBMCs. The receptors here all came from a woman aged 45-60 years in good health and CMV-seronegative.

The chain couples TRBV5-4 to TRBJ2-7, with TRBD2 matching over 8 bases. From germline, CDR1 is SGHNT and CDR2 YYREEE (reference sequence). The J segment lost 4 bases and the V segment lost 4 bases, leaving 10 bases of the junction unmatched. The CDR3 runs 15 residues. The DNA for the CDR3 is TGTGCCAGCAGCCCAACTCCCGGGACTAGTTACGAGCAGTACTTC. Its protein is CASSPTPGTSYEQYF.

The V gene is TRBV6-1, the J gene TRBJ1-2, with no clear D. The germline V and J ends were trimmed by 8 bases and 2 bases, with 9 bases remaining between them. CDR3 length: 12 residues. Germline-derived CDR1 and CDR2 are MNHNS and SASEGT. The CDR3 nucleotides read TGTGCCAGCTCCCTAGTGAACTATGGCTACACCTTC. This translates into CASSLVNYGYTF.

V usage is TRBV5-6 and J usage is TRBJ1-4; 9 bases match TRBD1. The CDR3 has 13 residues. The germline V gene has CDR1 SGHDT and CDR2 YYEEEE. The V segment lost 4 bases and the J segment 6 bases; nucleotides outside the gene matches: 1. DNA for the CDR3: TGTGCCAGCAGCGGGGACAGGGATGAAAAACTGTTTTTT. Its protein is CASSGDRDEKLFF. Variable domain in full (rest from reference TRBV5-6 and TRBJ1-4): DAGVTQSPTHLIKTRGQQVTLRCSPKSGHDTVSWYQQALGQGPQFIFQYYEEEERQRGNFPDRFSGHQFPNYSSELNVNALLLGDSALYLCASSGDRDEKLFFGSGTQLSVL.

V is TRBV19 and J is TRBJ1-2; maybe TRBD1 (6 bases). Trimming pared 5 bases from V and 3 bases from J, leaving 13 bases between. The CDR3 is 14 residues long. The germline V gene has CDR1 LNHDA and CDR2 SQIVND (reference sequence). The CDR3 DNA reads as TGTGCCAGTAGTTTAGGGGGGCGCGACTATGGCTACACCTTC. Translated, it gives CASSLGGRDYGYTF.

The V gene is TRBV30, the J gene TRBJ2-3, with a tentative D call TRBD1 (6 bases). The germline CDR1 and CDR2 sequences are GTSNPN and SVGIG (reference sequence). The CDR3 length is 14 residues. V gave up 2 bases and J gave up 0 bases, with 9 bases separating them. The CDR3 protein is CAWSRGSSTDTQYF. The CDR3 DNA is TGTGCCTGGAGTAGGGGGTCCAGCACAGATACGCAGTATTTT.

This clone was observed once. The chain combines TRBV15 with TRBJ2-3; 11 positions match TRBD2. The CDR3 sequence is 15 residues long. V lost 5 bases to trimming and J lost 6 bases; unmatched junction nucleotides: 7. Germline loops: CDR1 LNHNV, CDR2 YYDKDF (reference sequence). The CDR3 nucleotides are TGTGCCACCAGCCTGGTACTAGCGGGAGACGATACGCAGTATTTT. It codes for CATSLVLAGDDTQYF.

This chain joins TRBV25-1 and TRBJ1-1; 8 positions agree with TRBD1. The CDR3 extends over 17 amino acids. Per the germline V gene, CDR1 is MGHDK and CDR2 is SYGVNS. V was clipped by 3 bases and J by 0 bases; unmatched bases: 9. The CDR3, as DNA: TGTGCCAGCAGTGAGCGGACAGGGCATCTCATGAACACTGAAGCTTTCTTT. Amino acids: CASSERTGHLMNTEAFF.

The chain couples TRBV9 to TRBJ2-7, with 9 nucleotides matching TRBD1. Germline-derived CDR1 and CDR2 are SGDLS and YYNGEE. Losses at the gene ends were 3 bases for V and 3 bases for J; bases not matched to a gene: 4. This CDR3 spans 14 amino acids. The CDR3 region has the DNA TGTGCCAGCAGCGGCCGGGACAGGGACTACGAGCAGTACTTC. Protein product: CASSGRDRDYEQYF.

In its sample, this clone was seen a few times. The genes are TRBV28 and TRBJ1-5; a possible D gene is TRBD1 (5 bases). Germline-derived CDR1 and CDR2 are MDHEN and SYDVKM. Trimming cost V 3 bases and J 2 bases, with 11 bases left between them. The CDR3 extends over 15 amino acids. The CDR3 DNA sequence: TGTGCCAGCAGTTTTACGGGGGTGGGCAATCAGCCCCAGCATTTT. Translation gives CASSFTGVGNQPQHF. The full variable domain, with the rest looked up from reference TRBV28 and TRBJ1-5, is DVKVTQSSRYLVKRTGEKVFLECVQDMDHENMFWYRQDPGLGLRLIYFSYDVKMKEKGDIPEGYSVSREKKERFSLILESASTNQTSMYLCASSFTGVGNQPQHFGDGTRLSIL.

The chain couples TRBV27 to TRBJ2-3; 8 nucleotides align to TRBD2. CDR1 is MNHEY, CDR2 SMNVEV, per germline (reference sequence). After removal of 6 bases from V and 1 base from J, the junction contained 6 bases not matched to a gene. This CDR3 is built from 15 residues. The CDR3 bases are TGTGCCAGCAGCTCCGGGACTAGAGGCACAGATACGCAGTATTTT. It translates to CASSSGTRGTDTQYF.

The J gene is TRBJ2-3, the V gene TRBV5-4; a weak D match, TRBD2 (6 bases). This CDR3 is 15 amino acids long. V dropped 5 bases and J dropped 0 bases, with 13 bases sitting between them. Germline lookup yields CDR1 SGHNT and CDR2 YYREEE (reference sequence). This CDR3 is CASRRDLPSTDTQYF. The CDR3 DNA reads TGTGCCAGCAGACGGGACTTGCCTAGCACAGATACGCAGTATTTT.

The chain couples TRBV15 to TRBJ2-5; D gene unclear. The CDR3 sequence is 14 residues long. The V and J ends lost 2 bases and 4 bases respectively, with 11 bases between them. Germline CDR1 is LNHNV and CDR2 is YYDKDF (reference sequence). The CDR3 nucleotides are TGTGCCACCAGCAGACCCTCCGTCTCAGAGACCCAGTACTTC. Translated: CATSRPSVSETQYF.

CDR3 in DNA: TGTGCCAGCAGCCGAACTCGGGACTCCGAGCAGTACTTC. It translates to CASSRTRDSEQYF. This chain links TRBV7-9 with TRBJ2-7, with D possibly being TRBD2 (6 bases). Germline CDR1 and CDR2: SEHNR and FQNEAQ (reference sequence). This CDR3 has 13 amino acids. V was pared by 5 bases and J by 6 bases, with 14 bases between.

The CDR3 DNA follows: TGTGCCAGCAGTCCCGGGACAGGAATTCAAGGCTACACCTTC. This codes for CASSPGTGIQGYTF. This rearrangement joins TRBV6-4 to TRBJ1-2, with 8 bases fitting TRBD1. The germline CDR1 and CDR2 sequences are MRHNA and SNTAGT. This CDR3 has 14 amino acids. The V segment lost 5 bases and the J segment 8 bases; nucleotides outside the gene matches: 10.

The rearrangement uses TRBV6-5 and TRBJ2-1; TRBD2 might be the D (5 bases). Germline V CDR1 and CDR2: MNHEY, SVGAGI. CDR3 length: 15 amino acids. Trimming removed 5 bases at V and 4 bases at J, with 15 bases between. The chain's CDR3 is CASSMDPGGYNEQFF. CDR3 nucleotides: TGTGCCAGCAGTATGGACCCGGGCGGGTACAATGAGCAGTTCTTC.

V is TRBV15 and J is TRBJ2-1; 14 bases align to TRBD2. Looked up from germline, CDR1 is LNHNV and CDR2 is YYDKDF (reference sequence). The V and J ends lost 6 bases and 6 bases, in that order; junction bases with no gene match: 7. The CDR3 has 16 residues. The CDR3 sequence: CATRRLAGGPGNEQFF. CDR3 nucleotides: TGTGCCACCAGGAGACTAGCGGGGGGGCCCGGCAATGAGCAGTTCTTC.